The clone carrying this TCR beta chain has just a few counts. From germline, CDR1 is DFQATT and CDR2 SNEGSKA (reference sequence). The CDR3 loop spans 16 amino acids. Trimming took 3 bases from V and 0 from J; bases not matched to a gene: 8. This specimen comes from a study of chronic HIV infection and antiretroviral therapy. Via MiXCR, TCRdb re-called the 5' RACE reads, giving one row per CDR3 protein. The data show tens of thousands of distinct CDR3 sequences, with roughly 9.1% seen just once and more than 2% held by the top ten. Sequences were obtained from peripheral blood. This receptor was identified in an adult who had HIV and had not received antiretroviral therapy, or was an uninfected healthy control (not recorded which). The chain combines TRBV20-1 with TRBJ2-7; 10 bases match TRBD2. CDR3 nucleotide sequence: TGCAGTGCTAGGGAGCTAGCGGGGGACTTCTCCTACGAGCAGTACTTC. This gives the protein CSARELAGDFSYEQYF.